This TCR beta chain derives from a study of blood T cell repertoires in COVID-19. Here immunoSEQ multiplex PCR was the method, and the copy in TCRdb shows in-frame clones only, minus some. Here the sample spans about 120,000 clones, approximately 77% being singletons. The receptor was derived from a human donor in a cohort sampled during active COVID-19. The sample taken for sequencing was peripheral blood.

DNA for the CDR3: TGTGCCAGCAGCCCCCCCAAAGCTTTCTTT. As protein: CASSPPKAFF. This sequence joins TRBV7-9 and TRBJ1-1; D remains ambiguous. This CDR3 spans 10 amino acids. The germline V gene has CDR1 SEHNR and CDR2 FQNEAQ (reference sequence). V was trimmed by 5 bases and J by 9 bases, leaving 7 bases between them.